This paragraph covers one TCR beta chain sequence. Sample donors were healthy Caucasian individuals that came from Russia, aged about 6 to 100. Between the trimmed V and J ends, which lost 0 bases and 4 bases, there was a span of 9 bases. Germline values: CDR1 LGHNA, CDR2 YSLEER. The CDR3 loop spans 14 amino acids. Using a J-beta primer mix together with a sample-barcoded 5' primer, a second PCR was run for about 6 to 11 cycles. TCRdb re-derived calls from the 5' RACE reads in MiXCR, one entry per CDR3 protein. Of around 800,000 distinct CDR3 sequences listed, 20% to 30% were seen once; the top ten hold about 3%. These data are taken from a study of blood T cells in healthy people across ages. In addition, the sample was reused for a study of T cells of mothers and their children.

What was sequenced was blood. The genes are TRBV4-3 and TRBJ1-2; D remains ambiguous. This TCR was sampled from a boy aged 5-17 years in good health. The CDR3 bases are TGCGCCAGCAGCCAAGATCGGGATTTCTATGGCTACACCTTC. This translates into CASSQDRDFYGYTF.